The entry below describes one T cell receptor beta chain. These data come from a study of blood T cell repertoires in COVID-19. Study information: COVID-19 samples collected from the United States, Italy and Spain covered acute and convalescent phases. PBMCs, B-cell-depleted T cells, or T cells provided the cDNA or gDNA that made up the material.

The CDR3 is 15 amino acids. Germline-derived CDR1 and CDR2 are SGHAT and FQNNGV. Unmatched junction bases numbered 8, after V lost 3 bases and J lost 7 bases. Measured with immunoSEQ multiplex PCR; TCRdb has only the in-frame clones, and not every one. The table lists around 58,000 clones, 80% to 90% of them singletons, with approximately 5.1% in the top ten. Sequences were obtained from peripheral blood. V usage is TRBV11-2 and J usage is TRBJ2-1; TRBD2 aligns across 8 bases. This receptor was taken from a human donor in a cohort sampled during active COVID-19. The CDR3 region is CASSFSGGALNEQFF. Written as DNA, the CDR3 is TGTGCCAGCAGCTTCTCGGGGGGGGCCTTAAATGAGCAGTTCTTC. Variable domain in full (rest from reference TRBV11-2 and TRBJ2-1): EAGVAQSPRYKIIEKRQSVAFWCNPISGHATLYWYQQILGQGPKLLIQFQNNGVVDDSQLPKDRFSAERLKGVDSTLKIQPAKLEDSAVYLCASSFSGGALNEQFFGPGTRLTVL.